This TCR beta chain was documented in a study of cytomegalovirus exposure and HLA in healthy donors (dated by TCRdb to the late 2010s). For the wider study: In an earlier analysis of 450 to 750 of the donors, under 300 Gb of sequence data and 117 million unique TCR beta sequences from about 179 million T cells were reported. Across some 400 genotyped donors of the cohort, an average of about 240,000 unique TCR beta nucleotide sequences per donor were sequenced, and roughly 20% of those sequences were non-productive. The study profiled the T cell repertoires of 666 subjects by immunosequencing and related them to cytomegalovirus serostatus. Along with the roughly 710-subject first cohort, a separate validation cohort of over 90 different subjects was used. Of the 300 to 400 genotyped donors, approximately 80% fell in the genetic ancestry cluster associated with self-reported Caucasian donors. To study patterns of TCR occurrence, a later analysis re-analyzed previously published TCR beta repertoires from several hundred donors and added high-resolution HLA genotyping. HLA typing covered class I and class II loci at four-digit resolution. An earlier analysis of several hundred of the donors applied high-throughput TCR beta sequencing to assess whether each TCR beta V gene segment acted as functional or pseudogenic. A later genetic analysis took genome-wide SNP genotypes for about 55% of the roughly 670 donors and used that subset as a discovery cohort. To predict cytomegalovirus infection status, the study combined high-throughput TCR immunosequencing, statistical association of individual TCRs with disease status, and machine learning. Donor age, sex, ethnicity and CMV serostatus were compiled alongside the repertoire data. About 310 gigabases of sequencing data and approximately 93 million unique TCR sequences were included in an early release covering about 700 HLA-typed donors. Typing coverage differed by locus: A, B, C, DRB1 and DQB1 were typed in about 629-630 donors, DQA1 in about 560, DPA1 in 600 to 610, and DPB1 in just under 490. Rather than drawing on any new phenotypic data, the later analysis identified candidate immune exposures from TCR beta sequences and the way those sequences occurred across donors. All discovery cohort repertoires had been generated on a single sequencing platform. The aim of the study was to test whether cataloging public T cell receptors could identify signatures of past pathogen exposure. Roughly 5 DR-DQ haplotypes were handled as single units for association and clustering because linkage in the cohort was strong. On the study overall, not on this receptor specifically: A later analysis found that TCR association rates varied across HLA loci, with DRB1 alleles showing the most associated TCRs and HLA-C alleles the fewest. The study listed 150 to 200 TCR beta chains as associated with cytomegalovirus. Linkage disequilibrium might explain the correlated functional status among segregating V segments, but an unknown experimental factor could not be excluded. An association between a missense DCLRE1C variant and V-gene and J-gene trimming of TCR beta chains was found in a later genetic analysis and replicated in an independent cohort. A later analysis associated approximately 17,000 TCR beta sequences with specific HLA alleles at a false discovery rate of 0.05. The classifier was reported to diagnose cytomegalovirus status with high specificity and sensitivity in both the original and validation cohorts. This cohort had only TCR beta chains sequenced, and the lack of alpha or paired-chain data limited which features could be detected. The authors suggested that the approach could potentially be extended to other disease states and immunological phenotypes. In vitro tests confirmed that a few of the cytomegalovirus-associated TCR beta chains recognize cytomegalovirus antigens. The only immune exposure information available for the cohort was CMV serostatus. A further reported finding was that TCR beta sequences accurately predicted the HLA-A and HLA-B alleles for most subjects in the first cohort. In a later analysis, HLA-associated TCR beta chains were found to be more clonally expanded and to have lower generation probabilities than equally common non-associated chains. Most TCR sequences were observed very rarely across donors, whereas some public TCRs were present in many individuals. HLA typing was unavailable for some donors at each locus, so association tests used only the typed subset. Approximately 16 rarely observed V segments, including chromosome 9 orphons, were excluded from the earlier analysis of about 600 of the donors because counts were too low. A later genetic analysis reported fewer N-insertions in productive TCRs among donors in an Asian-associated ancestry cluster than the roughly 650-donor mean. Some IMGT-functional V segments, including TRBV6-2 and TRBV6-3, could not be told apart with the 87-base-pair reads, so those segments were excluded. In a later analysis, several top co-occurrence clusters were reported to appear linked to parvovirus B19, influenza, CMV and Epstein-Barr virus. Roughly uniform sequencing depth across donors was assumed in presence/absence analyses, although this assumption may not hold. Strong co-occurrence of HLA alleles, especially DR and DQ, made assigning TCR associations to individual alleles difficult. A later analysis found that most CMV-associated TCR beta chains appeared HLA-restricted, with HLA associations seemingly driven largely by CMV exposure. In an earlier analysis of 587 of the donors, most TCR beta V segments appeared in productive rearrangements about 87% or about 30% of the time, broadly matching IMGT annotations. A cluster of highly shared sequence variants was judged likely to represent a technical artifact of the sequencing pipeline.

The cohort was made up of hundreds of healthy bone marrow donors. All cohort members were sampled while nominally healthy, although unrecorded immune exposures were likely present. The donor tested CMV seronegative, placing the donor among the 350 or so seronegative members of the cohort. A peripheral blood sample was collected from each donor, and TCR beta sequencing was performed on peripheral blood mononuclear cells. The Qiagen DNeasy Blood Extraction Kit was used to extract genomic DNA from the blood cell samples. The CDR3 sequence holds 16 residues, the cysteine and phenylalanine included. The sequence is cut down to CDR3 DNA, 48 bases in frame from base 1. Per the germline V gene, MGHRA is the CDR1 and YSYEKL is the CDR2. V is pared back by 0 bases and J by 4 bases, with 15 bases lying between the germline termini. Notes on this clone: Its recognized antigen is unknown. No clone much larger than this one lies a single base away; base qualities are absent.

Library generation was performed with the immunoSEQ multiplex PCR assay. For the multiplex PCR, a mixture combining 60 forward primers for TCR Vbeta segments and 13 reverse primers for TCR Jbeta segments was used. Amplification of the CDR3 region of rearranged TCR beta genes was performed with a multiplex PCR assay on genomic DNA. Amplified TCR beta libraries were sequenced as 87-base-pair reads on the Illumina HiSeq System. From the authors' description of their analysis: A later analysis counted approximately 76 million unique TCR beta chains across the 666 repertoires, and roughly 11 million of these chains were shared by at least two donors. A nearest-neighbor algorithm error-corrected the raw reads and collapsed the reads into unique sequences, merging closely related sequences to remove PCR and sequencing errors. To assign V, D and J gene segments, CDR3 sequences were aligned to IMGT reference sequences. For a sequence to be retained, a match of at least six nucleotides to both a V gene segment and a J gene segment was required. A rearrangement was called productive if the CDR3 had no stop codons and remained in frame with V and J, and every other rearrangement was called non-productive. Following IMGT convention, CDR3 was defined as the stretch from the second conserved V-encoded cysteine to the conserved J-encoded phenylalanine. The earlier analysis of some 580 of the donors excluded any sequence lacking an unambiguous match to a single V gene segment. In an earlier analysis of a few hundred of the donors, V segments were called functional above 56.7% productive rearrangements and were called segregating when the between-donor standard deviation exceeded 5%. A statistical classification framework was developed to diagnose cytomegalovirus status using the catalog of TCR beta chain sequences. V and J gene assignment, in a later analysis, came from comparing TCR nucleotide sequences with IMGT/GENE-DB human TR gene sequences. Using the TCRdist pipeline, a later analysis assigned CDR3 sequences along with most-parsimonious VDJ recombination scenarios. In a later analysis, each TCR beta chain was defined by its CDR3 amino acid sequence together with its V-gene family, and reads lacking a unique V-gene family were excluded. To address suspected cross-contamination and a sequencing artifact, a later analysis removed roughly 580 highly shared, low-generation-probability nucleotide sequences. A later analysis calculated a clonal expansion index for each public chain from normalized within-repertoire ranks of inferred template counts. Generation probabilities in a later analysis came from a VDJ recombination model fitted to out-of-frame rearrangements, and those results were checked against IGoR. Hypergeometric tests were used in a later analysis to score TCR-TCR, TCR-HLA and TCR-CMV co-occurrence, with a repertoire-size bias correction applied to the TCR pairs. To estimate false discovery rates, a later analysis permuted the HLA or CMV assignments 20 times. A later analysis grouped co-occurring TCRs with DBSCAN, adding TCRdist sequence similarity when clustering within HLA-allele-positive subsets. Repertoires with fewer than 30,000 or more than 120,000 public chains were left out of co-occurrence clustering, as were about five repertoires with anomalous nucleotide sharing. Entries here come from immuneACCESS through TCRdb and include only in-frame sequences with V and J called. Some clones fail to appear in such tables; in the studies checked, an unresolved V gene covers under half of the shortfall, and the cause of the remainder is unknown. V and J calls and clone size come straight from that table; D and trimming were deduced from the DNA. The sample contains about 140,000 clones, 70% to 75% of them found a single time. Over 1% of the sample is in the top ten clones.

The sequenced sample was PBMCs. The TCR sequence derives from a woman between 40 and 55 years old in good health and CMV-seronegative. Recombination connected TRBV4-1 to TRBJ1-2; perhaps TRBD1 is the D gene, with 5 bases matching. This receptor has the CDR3 CASSQEPGEILYGYTF. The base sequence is TGCGCCAGCAGCCAAGAACCGGGGGAAATCCTCTATGGCTACACCTTC.